This T cell receptor (beta chain) was identified during a study of T cells after yellow fever vaccination (dated by TCRdb to 2018 to 2020). In the study overall: The SMART-Seq v4 Ultra Low Input RNA kit was used to prepare libraries from fractions with low cell numbers. Bulk TCR alpha and beta repertoires were sequenced longitudinally to track T-cell clones before and after primary and booster YFV17D yellow fever vaccination. Two healthy male donors, one aged 18 to 30 and one aged 30 to 40 years, were included in the cohort. Blood was drawn at multiple timepoints before and after primary and secondary immunization, with bulk PBMC replicates and cell subsets isolated. Study-wide findings and limitations: After the booster, most of the clones that had expanded following primary vaccination were detected again (96% of CD4 and around 90% of CD8), which suggests that memory was broadly maintained. Because only two donors were included in the study, the extent to which the findings can be generalized is limited. Because abundant contaminating clonotypes from the bulk population could be contained in FACS-sorted repertoires, computational filtering was required. Compared with the primary T-cell response, the secondary T-cell response was weaker but faster, peaking on day 5 rather than day 15. A small share of clonotypes occurred in both CD4 and CD8 compartments, likely arising from convergent recombination.

Its CDR3 holds 11 amino acids, cysteine through phenylalanine. Only the CDR3 portion is preserved as DNA: 33 bases, with reading frame beginning at the first base. The junction shows trimming of 7 bases on V and 4 bases on J, plus 11 bases between the germline ends. The germline V gene specifies SQVTM as CDR1 and ANQGSEA as CDR2. Read against the paper, the sample's treatment or condition label means: live attenuated yellow fever vaccine strain. Two biological replicates of bulk PBMCs were collected at each blood-draw timepoint. PBMCs were isolated from peripheral blood using a standard Ficoll-Paque protocol. TriZol was used to extract RNA from bulk PBMCs, CD4 and CD8 fractions, and dextramer-positive and dextramer-negative fractions. TCR cDNA was synthesized by 5'RACE template switching, which introduced a universal primer site and unique molecular identifiers. cDNA synthesis was primed from both the TCR alpha and TCR beta constant segments. Library amplification involved two PCR steps, and the second step added sample barcodes and sequencing adapters. Sequencing of libraries was done on Illumina HiSeq 2500 (2x100 bp) or NovaSeq (2x150 bp). The authors' analysis ran thus. MIGEC handled demultiplexing of reads and collapsing into UMI consensus sequences, while MiXCR performed V(D)J alignment. Vaccine-responding clonotypes were identified with edgeR using replicate PBMC samples, with FDR below 0.01 and a log2 fold change above 5 up to day 15 being required. Each bulk clonotype received a CD4 or CD8 identity based on whether the sequenced CD4 or CD8 repertoire contained that clonotype at higher abundance. TCRdb trimmed the raw reads at Q25, called clones with MiXCR and kept productive beta chains. Every entry covers one CDR3 protein and lists the most common genes and DNA from its rows. TCRdb, not the original authors, processed these V and J calls. For this sample the table gives a few hundred thousand distinct CDR3 sequences, of which around 7% were detected only once. Over 15% of the sample is held by the ten biggest clonotypes.

On this clonotype itself: The clone's antigen remains unknown. No qualities accompany the bases; no much larger clone lies one base away.

The sequence is built from TRBV29-1 and TRBJ2-7, with the D gene not clear enough to name. This TCR was recovered from a man between 18 and 29 years old who received the YFV17D yellow fever vaccine. Sequenced material: PBMCs, taken roughly 45 days after the first yellow fever vaccination. The CDR3 region: CSALLLYEQYF. At the DNA level, the sequence is TGCAGCGCCCTCTTATTATACGAGCAGTACTTC.